Each of the 27 T cell receptor beta chains below was sequenced from the same sample in a study of CD8 T cells in ankylosing spondylitis. TCRdb used MiXCR to reprocess the 5' RACE reads, holding one entry per CDR3 protein. The sample consists of roughly 150,000 distinct CDR3 sequences, roughly 30% of them appearing once. Specimen: synovial fluid, either unsorted or a sorted T cell fraction (not recorded which). All receptors come from a male donor with ankylosing spondylitis.

CDR3 loop: CASSLDREDTQYF. In nucleotides, the CDR3 is TGTGCCAGCAGCTTAGACAGGGAAGATACGCAGTATTTT. The gene calls are TRBV7-2 and TRBJ2-3; tentative D call: TRBD1 (6 bases). The CDR3 consists of 13 residues. Looked up from germline, CDR1 is SGHTA and CDR2 is FQGNSA. V lost 1 base and J 5 bases, leaving 7 bases between the germline ends.

This clonotype was observed a few times. The gene calls are TRBV5-1 and TRBJ2-2; no firm D call. The germline V gene encodes CDR1 SGHRS and CDR2 YFSETQ. The ends were cut back, 4 bases at V and 1 base at J, with 11 bases in the middle. The CDR3 spans 15 residues. The CDR3 region has the DNA TGCGCCAGCAGCACCCAGAACATGAACACCGGGGAGCTGTTTTTT. This codes for CASSTQNMNTGELFF.

The chain combines TRBV5-1 with TRBJ2-3; D unclear. The germline V gene encodes CDR1 SGHRS and CDR2 YFSETQ. This CDR3 region has 14 residues. Between the trimmed V and J ends, which lost 5 bases and 6 bases, there was a span of 16 bases. The CDR3 DNA sequence: TGCGCCAGCAGGCGGACCTCTCCCCAGGATACGCAGTATTTT. It codes for CASRRTSPQDTQYF.

This clonotype appeared a few times. V gene TRBV7-9 combines with J gene TRBJ1-2; TRBD1 agrees at 12 bases. Trimming took 5 bases from V and 8 from J; bases not matched to a gene: 12. Germline V gives CDR1 SEHNR, CDR2 FQNEAQ (reference sequence). CDR3 size: 16 residues. For the CDR3, the DNA is TGTGCCAGCAGCGTTGCCTCCGGGACAGGGGGCGGGGGCTACACCTTC. It translates to CASSVASGTGGGGYTF. Full variable domain (rest looked up from reference TRBV7-9 and TRBJ1-2): DTGVSQNPRHKITKRGQNVTFRCDPISEHNRLYWYRQTLGQGPEFLTYFQNEAQLEKSRLLSDRFSAERPKGSFSTLEIQRTEQGDSAMYLCASSVASGTGGGGYTFGSGTRLTVV.

The chain couples TRBV5-1 to TRBJ1-2, with 8 bases aligning to TRBD1. This CDR3 region has 15 residues. After removal of 2 bases from V and 8 bases from J, the junction contained 11 bases not matched to a gene. The germline CDR1 and CDR2 sequences are SGHRS and YFSETQ. The chain's CDR3 is CASSFEYRGTGGYTF. CDR3 nucleotide sequence: TGCGCCAGCAGCTTCGAGTACAGGGGGACGGGAGGCTACACCTTC. Variable domain in full (rest from reference TRBV5-1 and TRBJ1-2): KAGVTQTPRYLIKTRGQQVTLSCSPISGHRSVSWYQQTPGQGLQFLFEYFSETQRNKGNFPGRFSGRQFSNSRSEMNVSTLELGDSALYLCASSFEYRGTGGYTFGSGTRLTVV.

This clonotype came up many times. V usage is TRBV2 and J usage is TRBJ1-2; 8 nucleotides align to TRBD1. The CDR3 runs 14 residues. Germline CDR1 SNHLY, CDR2 FYNNEI. After removal of 8 bases from V and 7 bases from J, the junction contained 12 bases not matched to a gene. DNA for the CDR3: TGTGCCAGCCATCAATACAGGGGGGCTCTTGGCTACACCTTC. It specifies CASHQYRGALGYTF.

A few counts support this clonotype. The chain links TRBV15 to TRBJ2-3; 7 bases map to TRBD2. CDR3 length equals 13 residues. Germline lookup yields CDR1 LNHNV and CDR2 YYDKDF (reference sequence). The junction had 1 base not matched to a gene; V was cut back by 3 bases and J by 4 bases. The CDR3 region is CATSSGGADTQYF. The CDR3 DNA follows: TGTGCCACCAGCAGTGGGGGGGCAGATACGCAGTATTTT.

The sample holds a few counts of this clonotype. J is TRBJ2-5 and V is TRBV12-3 or TRBV12-4, with a tentative D call TRBD1 (6 bases). V lost 6 bases, J lost 3 bases, and 14 bases lay in between. This CDR3 has 14 amino acids. CDR3 DNA sequence: TGTGCCAGCAGCCCAGGGGTCAAAGAAGAGACCCAGTACTTC. As protein: CASSPGVKEETQYF.

The chain recombines TRBV12-3 or TRBV12-4 with TRBJ1-5; D might be TRBD1 (6 bases). The CDR3 runs 16 residues. Trimming took off 1 base at V and 3 bases at J, with 13 bases between the two ends. Here the CDR3 DNA reads TGTGCCAGCAGTTTAGGGGGCAGGGGACTCAATCAGCCCCAGCATTTT. Its protein product is CASSLGGRGLNQPQHF.

This chain links TRBV12-3 or TRBV12-4 with TRBJ2-7; 14 bases map to TRBD2. With V trimmed by 4 bases and J by 4 bases, 15 bases remained unmatched. The CDR3 consists of 19 residues. The CDR3 DNA is TGTGCCAGCAGTTCAGGACTAGCGGGGGGCTCCCCTAACCCATACGAGCAGTACTTC. It yields the protein CASSSGLAGGSPNPYEQYF.

This clonotype ranks as medium-sized. The rearrangement links TRBV20-1 to TRBJ2-1, with TRBD2 identical over 7 bases. Germline-derived CDR1 and CDR2 are DFQATT and SNEGSKA (reference sequence). The V gene end was trimmed by 6 bases and the J gene end by 10 bases; junction bases not matched to a gene: 18. The CDR3 extends over 15 amino acids. CDR3 sequence (DNA): TGCAGTGCCACCAATCCCCTTTCGGGGGGATCGGAGCAGTTCTTC. Protein sequence: CSATNPLSGGSEQFF.

The chain employs TRBV6-1 and TRBJ1-1, with 8 bases that match TRBD1. The CDR3 spans 16 residues. The germline V gene encodes CDR1 MNHNS and CDR2 SASEGT. J was trimmed by 0 bases and V by 2 bases; bases with no gene match: 5. This CDR3 is CASSETAGGLNTEAFF. Here the CDR3 DNA reads TGTGCCAGCAGTGAAACGGCAGGGGGCCTGAACACTGAAGCTTTCTTT.

The chain recombines TRBV20-1 with TRBJ2-6; no reliable D call. The V gene lost 6 bases and the J gene lost 3 bases, with 15 bases spanning the gap. This CDR3 region has 15 residues. Germline loops: CDR1 DFQATT, CDR2 SNEGSKA (reference sequence). This CDR3 reads CSAPSGGSGANVLTF. DNA for the CDR3: TGCAGTGCCCCCTCAGGTGGTAGTGGGGCCAACGTCCTGACTTTC.

There are a few counts of this clonotype. The chain employs TRBV18 and TRBJ2-7, with 8 bases lining up with TRBD2. The CDR3 is 14 amino acids. V trimming: 5 bases; J trimming: 4 bases; junction bases outside the gene matches: 7. Germline V gene sequence: CDR1 KGHSH, CDR2 LQKENI. In nucleotides, the CDR3 is TGTGCCAGCTCAACGGGACTAGGGGTTTACGAGCAGTACTTC. Residues: CASSTGLGVYEQYF.

This clonotype was observed a few times. The rearrangement uses TRBV15 and TRBJ2-1; 7 positions match TRBD2. This CDR3 has 16 amino acids. J gave up 3 bases and V 1 base, and 6 bases lay outside the gene matches. In germline, CDR1 is LNHNV, CDR2 YYDKDF (reference sequence). This CDR3 is CATSRAAGAIYNEQFF. CDR3 DNA sequence: TGTGCCACCAGCAGAGCCGCGGGAGCCATCTACAATGAGCAGTTCTTC. The entire variable domain, with the rest obtained from reference TRBV15 and TRBJ2-1, is as follows: DAMVIQNPRYQVTQFGKPVTLSCSQTLNHNVMYWYQQKSSQAPKLLFHYYDKDFNNEADTPDNFQSRRPNTSFCFLDIRSPGLGDTAMYLCATSRAAGAIYNEQFFGPGTRLTVL.

The V call is TRBV29-1, the J call TRBJ1-1, with unresolved D. Germline-derived CDR1 and CDR2 are SQVTM and ANQGSEA. The CDR3 contains 13 residues. Trimming removed 1 base at V and 7 bases at J, with 13 bases between. The CDR3 DNA reads as TGCAGCGTTGAAGTCGGGAGCAGATATGAAGCTTTCTTT. Translated, it gives CSVEVGSRYEAFF.

The chain links TRBV28 to TRBJ2-3; 8 nucleotides align to TRBD1. This CDR3 region has 16 residues. Germline V lookup: CDR1 MDHEN, CDR2 SYDVKM. J gave up 4 bases and V 3 bases, and 9 bases lay outside the gene matches. CDR3 amino acids: CASSLGDRRGADTQYF. DNA for the CDR3: TGTGCCAGCAGTTTGGGGGACAGGAGGGGAGCAGATACGCAGTATTTT.

The genes are TRBV13 and TRBJ1-4; 8 nucleotides agree with TRBD1. V was pared by 4 bases and J by 8 bases, with 6 bases of the junction left unmatched. CDR1 PRHDT and CDR2 FYEKMQ come from the germline V gene (reference sequence). CDR3 length equals 14 residues. The CDR3 here is CASSYGQGGEKLFF. CDR3 nucleotides: TGTGCCAGCAGCTACGGACAGGGCGGGGAAAAACTGTTTTTT.

V and J are TRBV9 and TRBJ2-7, with D perhaps TRBD1 (5 bases). V was shortened by 1 base and J by 3 bases, with 11 bases between the two germline ends. Germline values: CDR1 SGDLS, CDR2 YYNGEE. The CDR3 is 14 amino acids. The CDR3 DNA is TGTGCCAGCAGCGTATCAGGGTCTGACTACGAGCAGTACTTC. Protein sequence: CASSVSGSDYEQYF.

This clonotype was seen only a few times. The V gene is TRBV5-5, the J gene TRBJ2-3, with D possibly being TRBD2 (5 bases). Trimming removed 0 bases at V and 3 bases at J, with 8 bases between. The CDR3 sequence is 14 residues long. Germline V gene sequence: CDR1 SGHKS, CDR2 YYEKEE (reference sequence). The CDR3 DNA reads as TGTGCCAGCAGCTTGGAAAGAGGGACAGATACGCAGTATTTT. Translated: CASSLERGTDTQYF.

The chain carries TRBV28 and TRBJ1-1; D gene uncertain. Germline assignment: CDR1 MDHEN and CDR2 SYDVKM. V was pared by 7 bases and J by 1 base, with 4 bases between. This CDR3 contains 11 residues. The CDR3 reads CASTRNTEAFF. CDR3 bases: TGTGCCAGCACTCGGAACACTGAAGCTTTCTTT.

The chain recombines TRBV6-1 with TRBJ1-6, with TRBD1 matching 8 bases. J gave up 6 bases and V 5 bases, and 12 bases lay outside the gene matches. There are 17 residues in the CDR3. Germline CDR1 MNHNS, CDR2 SASEGT. DNA of the CDR3: TGTGCCAGCAGTCCGAGGGGCGCAGGGGGCTTTAATTCACCCCTCCACTTT. Protein product: CASSPRGAGGFNSPLHF.

The rearrangement links TRBV4-2 to TRBJ2-2; D call uncertain. The CDR3 is 15 residues long. Germline V gene sequence: CDR1 LGHNA, CDR2 YNFKEQ. V lost 8 bases, J lost 1 base, and 14 bases lay in between. The CDR3 reads CASSTLHLNTGELFF. The CDR3 DNA is TGTGCCAGCTCCACCCTACACCTGAACACCGGGGAGCTGTTTTTT.

The V call is TRBV20-1, the J call TRBJ1-4; D possibly corresponds to TRBD1 (6 bases). V dropped 3 bases and J dropped 5 bases, with 13 bases sitting between them. The length of the CDR3 is 14 residues. CDR1 is DFQATT and CDR2 is SNEGSKA in the germline V gene (reference sequence). The CDR3 region is CSASTPGENEKLFF. CDR3 nucleotides: TGCAGTGCTAGTACACCAGGGGAAAATGAAAAACTGTTTTTT.

The CDR3 bases are TGTGCCAGCAGTTTTACTAGCTCTGGAAACACCATATATTTT. Residues: CASSFTSSGNTIYF. V usage is TRBV28 and J usage is TRBJ1-3; D is undetermined. V lost 3 bases to trimming and J lost 0 bases, with 6 bases between them. CDR1 and CDR2 (germline): MDHEN, SYDVKM. The CDR3 runs 14 residues.

This clonotype was observed a few times. The chain recombines TRBV7-2 with TRBJ1-2, with TRBD1 as a possible D gene (5 bases). Germline V gene sequence: CDR1 SGHTA, CDR2 FQGNSA. The CDR3 length is 12 residues. Between the trimmed V and J ends, which lost 4 bases and 10 bases, there was a span of 13 bases. This CDR3 reads CASSWPGSDYTF. The CDR3 coding sequence is TGTGCCAGCAGCTGGCCAGGGAGTGACTACACCTTC.

This clonotype came up a few times. CDR3 DNA: TGCAGTGCTAGAGATCTCCGGGGCGCTAGCAGCTATGAGCAGTTCTTC. Translation gives CSARDLRGASSYEQFF. The V and J genes are TRBV20-1 and TRBJ2-1; D is possibly TRBD1 or TRBD2 (5 bases each). The CDR3 totals 16 residues. Trimming removed 0 bases at V and 8 bases at J, with 20 bases between. Looked up from germline, CDR1 is DFQATT and CDR2 is SNEGSKA (reference sequence).